This T cell receptor beta chain was identified in a study of blood T cell repertoires in COVID-19. Trimming took 5 bases from V and 0 from J, leaving 11 bases between them. Looked up from germline, CDR1 is SGHAT and CDR2 is FQNNGV. The CDR3 loop spans 15 amino acids. Patients of the Seattle cohort, enrolled during active infection, were followed longitudinally. Here immunoSEQ multiplex PCR was the method, and the copy in TCRdb shows in-frame clones only, minus some. The sample has around 170,000 clones, around 90% seen once; the top ten hold 0.55% to 0.6%. Sequenced: peripheral blood. The rearrangement joins TRBV11-2 to TRBJ2-1; D unclear. The receptor comes from a man in his fifties or sixties with COVID-19, enrolled during active disease. The CDR3 sequence is CASSARTSSYNEQFF. The CDR3 DNA follows: TGTGCCAGCAGCGCCCGAACCAGCTCCTACAATGAGCAGTTCTTC.